The T cell receptor (beta chain) under discussion was sequenced for a study of blood T cell repertoires in COVID-19. As for the study in general: There were acute and convalescent COVID-19 samples, and they came from the United States, Italy and Spain. T cells, B-cell-depleted T cells, or PBMCs supplied cDNA or gDNA.

The germline V gene has CDR1 MGHDK and CDR2 SYGVNS. This CDR3 region has 17 residues. Germline trimming cut 3 bases from V and 1 base from J; bases unmatched to any gene: 7. Original methodology: The assay estimated nucleated cells by amplifying reference gene primers. Libraries were prepared by immunoSEQ multiplex PCR; TCRdb keeps only in-frame clonotypes and omits some of them. That table furnishes V, J and clone size, whereas the DNA furnished D and trimming. Of approximately 250,000 clones in the sample, 86% were seen once. This sequence originates from a man aged 25-45 years who had recovered from COVID-19. The rearrangement joins TRBV25-1 to TRBJ2-1; 9 bases agree with TRBD2. Sequencing was done on a sample of peripheral blood. The CDR3 protein is CASSDLILAGSYNEQFF. CDR3 DNA: TGTGCCAGCAGTGACCTCATCCTAGCGGGGTCCTACAATGAGCAGTTCTTC.